What follows are 22 T cell receptor beta chains derived from one specimen sequenced in a study of blood T cell repertoires in COVID-19. TCRdb keeps only in-frame clones here, not all; method: immunoSEQ multiplex PCR. The data hold more than 200,000 clones, with more than 70% observed a single time. Source material: peripheral blood. Receptors were obtained from a woman in her sixties with acute or convalescent COVID-19.

The chain has TRBV5-1 and TRBJ1-1; the D is unclear. With 0 bases removed from V and 0 bases from J, the gap between germline ends came to 6 bases. The CDR3 totals 14 residues. Germline V gene lookup returns CDR1 SGHRS and CDR2 YFSETQ. The CDR3 coding sequence is TGCGCCAGCAGCTTGGACAGTATGAACACTGAAGCTTTCTTT. This encodes CASSLDSMNTEAFF.

J is TRBJ2-7 and V is TRBV4-3; TRBD2 might be the D (5 bases). The CDR3 is made up of 15 amino acids. Trimming took 1 base from V and 7 from J, leaving 17 bases between them. Germline V gene data show CDR1 as LGHNA and CDR2 as YSLEER. CDR3 residues: CASSQVGSEGDEQYF. The CDR3 nucleotides read TGCGCCAGCAGCCAAGTAGGCAGCGAGGGAGATGAGCAGTACTTC.

This chain joins TRBV6-2 or TRBV6-3 and TRBJ1-2; D possibly corresponds to TRBD1 (5 bases). CDR3 length equals 14 residues. Trimming removed 4 bases at V and 9 bases at J, with 18 bases between. From germline, CDR1 is MNHEY and CDR2 SVGEGT. This CDR3 is CASSSHDRLFRYTF. In DNA form, the CDR3 reads TGTGCCAGCAGTTCCCACGACAGATTGTTCCGCTACACCTTC.

The V call is TRBV6-1, the J call TRBJ1-4; the D gene is possibly TRBD1 (5 bases). Germline CDR1 MNHNS, CDR2 SASEGT. The length of the CDR3 is 15 residues. V lost 2 bases to trimming and J lost 3 bases, with 10 bases between them. CDR3: CASSEYDRSNEKLFF. The CDR3 coding sequence is TGTGCCAGCAGTGAATACGACAGATCTAATGAAAAACTGTTTTTT.

The V and J genes are TRBV30 and TRBJ2-7, with 11 bases matching TRBD1. The junction had 16 bases not matched to a gene; V was cut back by 0 bases and J by 6 bases. Germline assignment: CDR1 GTSNPN and CDR2 SVGIG (reference sequence). The CDR3 has 18 amino acids. The CDR3 nucleotides are TGTGCCTGGAGTGTAAAACTCCAAGTGGGGACAGGGGGTAGCGAGCAGTACTTC. It encodes CAWSVKLQVGTGGSEQYF.

The rearrangement links TRBV11-2 to TRBJ1-6; 11 nucleotides align to TRBD1. The germline gives CDR1 SGHAT, CDR2 FQNNGV. The CDR3 extends over 18 amino acids. V was clipped by 6 bases and J by 0 bases; unmatched bases: 7. The CDR3 sequence is CASSSGQGAFSYNSPLHF. In DNA, the CDR3 is TGTGCCAGCAGTTCCGGACAGGGGGCCTTCTCCTATAATTCACCCCTCCACTTT.

This chain joins TRBV18 and TRBJ1-2, with 9 bases lining up with TRBD1. With V trimmed by 0 bases and J by 4 bases, 3 bases remained unmatched. The germline V gene has CDR1 KGHSH and CDR2 LQKENI. The CDR3 is 15 residues long. The CDR3 loop reads CASSPPQTGGYGYTF. The CDR3 DNA reads TGTGCCAGCTCACCACCTCAGACAGGGGGCTATGGCTACACCTTC.

This sequence joins TRBV19 and TRBJ1-4; 8 bases agree with TRBD1. After removal of 7 bases from V and 11 bases from J, the junction contained 12 bases not matched to a gene. The germline V gene encodes CDR1 LNHDA and CDR2 SQIVND (reference sequence). The CDR3 consists of 14 residues. The CDR3 DNA follows: TGTGCCAGTACCCTGACAGGGGATTTAGAGAAACTGTTTTTT. Translation gives CASTLTGDLEKLFF.

The chain is built from TRBV5-1 and TRBJ1-4, with 8 bases fitting TRBD1. This CDR3 has 14 residues. CDR1 is SGHRS and CDR2 is YFSETQ in the germline V gene. V lost 3 bases to trimming and J lost 4 bases; unmatched junction nucleotides: 2. CDR3 DNA sequence: TGCGCCAGCAGCTCAGGGGGCATTAATGAAAAACTGTTTTTT. It codes for CASSSGGINEKLFF.

This clone was recorded a few times. The chain joins TRBV12-3 or TRBV12-4 to TRBJ2-1; D may be TRBD2 (6 bases). CDR3 length equals 11 residues. The germline V and J ends were trimmed by 6 bases and 9 bases, with 9 bases remaining between them. CDR3 sequence reads: CASSRRGEQFF. The CDR3 coding sequence is TGTGCCAGCAGCCGGAGGGGTGAGCAGTTCTTC.

This clone has just one count. The chain has TRBV3-1 (or the pseudogene TRBV3-2) and TRBJ1-5; D is undetermined. The V and J ends lost 4 bases and 4 bases respectively, with 5 bases between them. The length of the CDR3 is 12 residues. CDR1 LGHDT and CDR2 YNNKEL come from the germline V gene (reference sequence). CDR3 sequence reads: CASSLSNQPQHF. CDR3 nucleotide sequence: TGTGCCAGCAGCCTTAGTAATCAGCCCCAGCATTTT.

For the CDR3, the DNA is TGTGCCAATCCGGGAGGGTGGGACGGGGAGCTGTTTTTT. It specifies CANPGGWDGELFF. This rearrangement joins TRBV28 to TRBJ2-2; 8 bases are a match to TRBD2. From germline, CDR1 is MDHEN and CDR2 SYDVKM. Germline trimming cut 10 bases from V and 7 bases from J; bases unmatched to any gene: 8. The CDR3 totals 13 residues.

The chain has TRBV18 and TRBJ1-5; D is unclear. V lost 3 bases and J lost 1, with 10 bases in between. This CDR3 is built from 15 residues. From germline, CDR1 is KGHSH and CDR2 LQKENI. CDR3 region: CASSPKGASNQPQHF. DNA for the CDR3: TGTGCCAGCTCACCGAAGGGAGCGAGCAATCAGCCCCAGCATTTT.

This chain links TRBV12-3 or TRBV12-4 with TRBJ1-4, with D hard to call. V gave up 1 base and J gave up 7 bases, with 4 bases separating them. The CDR3 has 12 amino acids. The CDR3 is CASSLGLEKLFF. The CDR3 DNA reads as TGTGCCAGCAGTTTAGGTCTTGAAAAACTGTTTTTT.

J is TRBJ2-2 and V is TRBV3-1 (or the pseudogene TRBV3-2), with no clear D. The V gene lost 0 bases and the J gene lost 3 bases, with 14 bases spanning the gap. Germline values: CDR1 LGHDT, CDR2 YNNKEL (reference sequence). The CDR3 runs 17 residues. CDR3 amino acids: CASSQDLRDTYTGELFF. DNA for the CDR3: TGTGCCAGCAGCCAAGATCTAAGAGACACCTACACCGGGGAGCTGTTTTTT.

The chain couples TRBV5-1 to TRBJ2-3; D remains ambiguous. Trimming cost V 1 base and J 2 bases, with 8 bases left between them. The CDR3 is 14 residues long. The germline V gene has CDR1 SGHRS and CDR2 YFSETQ. In DNA form, the CDR3 reads TGCGCCAGCAGCTTGTCGACACCCACAGATACGCAGTATTTT. It yields the protein CASSLSTPTDTQYF.

The rearrangement joins TRBV27 to TRBJ1-2, with 8 bases identical to TRBD1. Germline trimming cut 3 bases from V and 8 bases from J; bases unmatched to any gene: 8. Germline V gene sequence: CDR1 MNHEY, CDR2 SMNVEV (reference sequence). This CDR3 has 14 amino acids. This CDR3 is CASSFRGQSLGYTF. DNA of the CDR3: TGTGCCAGCAGTTTCAGGGGGCAGTCTCTGGGCTACACCTTC.

The chain uses TRBV28 and TRBJ2-5; TRBD2 might be the D (6 bases). This CDR3 is 13 amino acids long. Trimming left V 8 bases short and J 2 bases short, with 12 bases between. CDR1 and CDR2 (germline): MDHEN, SYDVKM. CDR3: CASPSEGQETQYF. In DNA, the CDR3 is TGTGCCAGCCCATCGGAGGGGCAAGAGACCCAGTACTTC.

The chain employs TRBV9 and TRBJ2-1, with 7 bases identical to TRBD2. The CDR3 runs 18 residues. The germline CDR1 and CDR2 sequences are SGDLS and YYNGEE. The ends lost 3 bases at V and 6 bases at J; junction bases unmatched: 18. The CDR3 region is CASSARPVMDWGGNEQFF. The CDR3 DNA reads as TGTGCCAGCAGCGCCCGACCAGTAATGGACTGGGGGGGCAATGAGCAGTTCTTC.

The genes are TRBV7-8 and TRBJ2-1; TRBD2 agrees at 12 bases. Germline V gene lookup returns CDR1 SGHVS and CDR2 FQNEAQ. The J segment lost 5 bases and the V segment lost 0 bases, leaving 8 bases of the junction unmatched. There are 18 residues in the CDR3. The CDR3 sequence is CASSLARLAGGPNNEQFF. CDR3 nucleotides: TGTGCCAGCAGCTTAGCGCGGCTAGCGGGAGGGCCAAACAATGAGCAGTTCTTC.

This clone was picked up a small number of times. The chain recombines TRBV7-3 with TRBJ1-2; D gene uncertain. The ends were cut back, 5 bases at V and 6 bases at J, with 19 bases in the middle. In germline, CDR1 is SGHTA, CDR2 FQGTGA. This CDR3 has 15 amino acids. CDR3 region: CASSRFFGPRDGYTF. CDR3 nucleotide sequence: TGTGCCAGCAGCCGTTTCTTTGGGCCGCGAGATGGCTACACCTTC.

The CDR3, as DNA: TGTGCCAGTAGCTTCGACAGACTAGCTGGAAACACCATATATTTT. It translates to CASSFDRLAGNTIYF. The V gene is TRBV19, the J gene TRBJ1-3, with D maybe TRBD1 (5 bases). Trimming removed 6 bases from V and 2 bases from J, with 14 bases in between. This CDR3 is 15 amino acids long. Germline values: CDR1 LNHDA, CDR2 SQIVND (reference sequence).